This TCR beta chain stems from a study of long-term antiretroviral therapy in people with HIV. V was cut by 0 bases and J by 1 base, with 1 base left in between. CDR1 and CDR2 (germline): MNHEY, SVGAGI. This CDR3 region has 13 residues. A note on this clone: Its antigen is unknown.

Study-level results: Repertoire dominance by clones expanded before ART was seen at all time points. After ART, diversity increased yet remained lower than transplant donor controls.

Specimens held about 0.85-11 million cryopreserved PBMC prior to DNA extraction. A v3.0 immunoSEQ assay was performed at survey level. Data came from immunoSEQ multiplex PCR; TCRdb stores just in-frame clones and leaves some out. Among some 16,000 clones listed, 77% were seen once. V usage is TRBV6-5 and J usage is TRBJ1-5; no clear D. This clonotype originated in a man between 25 and 39 years old with HIV. The sample consisted of unsorted PBMCs, taken 2.1 to 2.2 years before starting antiretroviral therapy. CDR3 sequence (DNA): TGTGCCAGCAGTTACTCGAGCAATCAGCCCCAGCATTTT. The encoded protein is CASSYSSNQPQHF.